This T cell receptor beta chain derives from a study of vaccination effects on CD4 cells after COVID-19. Points from the study as a whole: Cross-reactivity with common cold coronaviruses was shown by only 1 of 255 vaccine-induced clones in healthy vaccinees. Pronounced clonal contraction occurred in clones induced by infection and by vaccine late after vaccination.

The assay was immunoSEQ multiplex PCR, and TCRdb's table has in-frame clones only and misses some. The sample yields about 24,000 clones, around 75% seen once. This clone was counted between two and nine times. Antigen specificity is unknown. The germline gene is not matched at one end of the junction; a read error may be the cause. ViraFEST assay sequencing came after antigen-specific CD4+ T cells were expanded with viral peptide pools. Culture proceeded for nine to eleven days, and CD4+ T cells were then isolated. Vaccinated participants had no history of SARS-CoV-2 infection and tested negative for nucleocapsid antibodies. The culture medium for two million PBMC per well included 9.5 to 10 IU/ml IL-2 and about 10 ug/ml peptides. IL-2 medium took the place of half the medium on both days 3 and 7. CDR1 and CDR2 (germline): SNHLY, FYNNEI. The CDR3 has 15 residues.

This clonotype was sampled from a human donor who received a COVID-19 vaccine. The genes are TRBV2 and TRBJ1-6; D call uncertain. The sample in question was CD4+ T cells from PBMCs cultured with HCoV-NL63 spike peptides, obtained before COVID-19 vaccination. CDR3 DNA sequence: TGTGCCAGCAGTGAGGTGAGGTCCTCTAATTCACCCCTCCACTTT. This translates into CASSEVRSSNSPLHF.